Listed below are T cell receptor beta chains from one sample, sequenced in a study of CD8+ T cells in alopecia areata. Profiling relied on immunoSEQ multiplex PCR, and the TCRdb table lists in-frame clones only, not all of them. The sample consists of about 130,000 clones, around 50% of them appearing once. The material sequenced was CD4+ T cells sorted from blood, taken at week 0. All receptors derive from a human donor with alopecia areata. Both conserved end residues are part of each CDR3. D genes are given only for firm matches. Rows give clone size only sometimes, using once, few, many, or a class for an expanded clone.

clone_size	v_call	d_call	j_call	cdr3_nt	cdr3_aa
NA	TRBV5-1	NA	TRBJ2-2	TGCGCCAGCAGCTTGAGACTAATTAACACCGGGGAGCTGTTTTTT	CASSLRLINTGELFF
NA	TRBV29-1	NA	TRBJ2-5	TGCAGCGTTGGGGACGGAGAGACCCAGTACTTC	CSVGDGETQYF
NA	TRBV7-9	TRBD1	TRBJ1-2	TGTGCCAGCAGCCAGATGACAGGGCCTTATGGCTACACCTTC	CASSQMTGPYGYTF
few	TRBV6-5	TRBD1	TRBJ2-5	TGTGCCAGAGACAGGGGTGAGACCCAGTACTTC	CARDRGETQYF
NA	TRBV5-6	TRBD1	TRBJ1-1	TGTGCCAGCAGCTGGGACAGGGGTACTGAAGCTTTCTTT	CASSWDRGTEAFF
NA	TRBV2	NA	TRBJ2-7	TGTGCCAGCAGGGGGGAGGGGGACGAGCAGTACTTC	CASRGEGDEQYF
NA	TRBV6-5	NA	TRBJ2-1	TGTGCCAGCAGTTACTCGATAGCAGATCTCAATGAGCAGTTCTTC	CASSYSIADLNEQFF
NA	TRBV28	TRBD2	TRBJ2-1	TGTGCCAGCAGTTCCACCGGGACTAGCGGGACATACTCCTACAATGAGCAGTTCTTC	CASSSTGTSGTYSYNEQFF
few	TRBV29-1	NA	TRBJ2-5	TGCAGTTATCTAGAAAGTGGAAAATCACAAGAGACCCAGTACTTC	CSYLESGKSQETQYF
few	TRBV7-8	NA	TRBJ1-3	TGTGCCAGCGCACGACCGGGGACCTCTGGAAACACCATATATTTT	CASARPGTSGNTIYF
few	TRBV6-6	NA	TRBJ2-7	TGTGCCAGCAGTTACTCTGGTGACTCCTACGAGCAGTACTTC	CASSYSGDSYEQYF
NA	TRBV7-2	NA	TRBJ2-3	TGTGCCAGCAGCTTAGCACGCCTCCTGACGCCCACAGATACGCAGTATTTT	CASSLARLLTPTDTQYF
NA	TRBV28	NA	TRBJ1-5	TGTGCCAGCAGTCCGCCCGCCCAGGGTTCAAATCAGCCCCAGCATTTT	CASSPPAQGSNQPQHF
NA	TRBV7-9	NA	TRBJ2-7	TGTGCCAGCAGCTTAGGCAGGACAGATCGTACGCAGCAGTACTTC	CASSLGRTDRTQQYF
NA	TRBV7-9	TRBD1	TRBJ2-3	TGTGCCAGCAGCCACACAGGACAGGAATCGGATACGCAGTATTTT	CASSHTGQESDTQYF
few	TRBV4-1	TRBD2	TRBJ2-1	TGCGCCAGCAGCCAGGCCCCCCCGGGACTAGCGGGGGCTTACAATGAGCAGTTCTTC	CASSQAPPGLAGAYNEQFF
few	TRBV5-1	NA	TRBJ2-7	TGCGCCAGCAGCCCGGGGACTGCCACCTTCTACGAGCAGTACTTC	CASSPGTATFYEQYF
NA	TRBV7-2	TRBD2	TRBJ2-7	TGTGCCAGCAGCCAGGGACTAGCGGGAGTAAGACACGAGCAGTACTTC	CASSQGLAGVRHEQYF
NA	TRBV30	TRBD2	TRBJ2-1	TGTGCCTGGACCGGAAAGGGGCTAGCGGGAGGACCCTACAATGAGCAGTTCTTC	CAWTGKGLAGGPYNEQFF
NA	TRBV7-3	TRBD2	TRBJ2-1	TGTGCCAGCAGCTCCGGGACTAGTTTAACCTCCTACAATGAGCAGTTCTTC	CASSSGTSLTSYNEQFF
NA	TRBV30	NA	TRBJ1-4	TGTGCCTGGAGTAGGACGGCGGGGGCAACTAATGAAAAACTGTTTTTT	CAWSRTAGATNEKLFF
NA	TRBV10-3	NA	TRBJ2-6	TGTGCCATCAGTTCGGACGGCTCTGGGGCCAACGTCCTGACTTTC	CAISSDGSGANVLTF
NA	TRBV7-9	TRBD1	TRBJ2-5	TGTGCCAGCAGCTTCTCGACAGGGGGGAGGCAAGAGACCCAGTACTTC	CASSFSTGGRQETQYF
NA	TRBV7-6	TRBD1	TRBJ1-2	TGTGCCAGCAGCGGACAGGCTACAAACTATGGCTACACCTTC	CASSGQATNYGYTF
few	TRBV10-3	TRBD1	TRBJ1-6	TGTGCCATCAGTGACAGGGGGCAGGATTCACCCCTCCACTTT	CAISDRGQDSPLHF
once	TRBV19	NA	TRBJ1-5	TGTGCCAGTAGTATAGTACACAACGGACATCAGCCCCAGCATTTT	CASSIVHNGHQPQHF
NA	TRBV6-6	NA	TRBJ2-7	TGTGCCAGCAGTTGGGACGGGACTGTCAACTACGAGCAGTACTTC	CASSWDGTVNYEQYF
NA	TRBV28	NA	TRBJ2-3	TGTGCCAGCAGTTTACAGCGGGGCACAGATACGCAGTATTTT	CASSLQRGTDTQYF
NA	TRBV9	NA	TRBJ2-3	TGTGCCAGCAGCGTAGGTAGCACAGATACGCAGTATTTT	CASSVGSTDTQYF
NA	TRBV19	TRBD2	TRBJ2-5	TGTGCCAGTAGTCGGGTAGCGGGGGGGCGTTCCGGAGAGACCCAGTACTTC	CASSRVAGGRSGETQYF
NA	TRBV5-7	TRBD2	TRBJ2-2	TGTGCCAGCAGCCGACCTACCGGGACTAACAACACCGGGGAGCTGTTTTTT	CASSRPTGTNNTGELFF
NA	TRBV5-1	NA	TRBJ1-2	TGCGCCAGCAGCTTAAGTAGGATCGGGGGCTACACCTTC	CASSLSRIGGYTF
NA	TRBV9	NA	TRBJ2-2	TGTGCCAGCAGCTCCCGCCGCACCGGGGAGCTGTTTTTT	CASSSRRTGELFF
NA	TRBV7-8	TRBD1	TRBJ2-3	TGTGCCAGCAGCGCGGACAGGGCCCTTAGCACAGATACGCAGTATTTT	CASSADRALSTDTQYF
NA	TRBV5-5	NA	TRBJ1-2	TGTGCCAGCAGCCGCGGGGGCAGGGACTATGGCTACACCTTC	CASSRGGRDYGYTF
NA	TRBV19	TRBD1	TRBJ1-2	TGTGCCAGTAGTATCCAGGACAGGGGCCCATGGGGCTACACCTTC	CASSIQDRGPWGYTF
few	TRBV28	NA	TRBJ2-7	TGTGCCAGCCACAGCTTTACCTCACCCTACGAGCAGTACTTC	CASHSFTSPYEQYF
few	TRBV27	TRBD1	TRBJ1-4	TGTGCCAGCAGTTCGAGGACAGGGGAAAAACTGTTTTTT	CASSSRTGEKLFF
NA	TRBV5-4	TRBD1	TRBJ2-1	TGTGCCAGCAGCGCCGGACAGGGTAGGAATGAGCAGTTCTTC	CASSAGQGRNEQFF
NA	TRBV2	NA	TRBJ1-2	TGTGCCAGCAGCCCCGACAGGCCAGGGGAATCATTC	CASSPDRPGESF
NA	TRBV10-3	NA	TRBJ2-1	TGTGCCATCAGTGCGACTTCACCCACCCGCAATGAGCAGTTCTTC	CAISATSPTRNEQFF
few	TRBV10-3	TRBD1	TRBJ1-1	TGTGCCATCAGAAGTCAGACAGGGTCTGAAGCTTTCTTT	CAIRSQTGSEAFF
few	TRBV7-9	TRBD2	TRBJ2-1	TGTGCCAGCAGCTTAGAGGGGACTAGTATTGAGCAGTTCTTC	CASSLEGTSIEQFF
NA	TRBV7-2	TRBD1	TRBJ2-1	TGTGCCAGCAGCCGACCGACAGGGTTATTGAATGAGCAGTTCTTC	CASSRPTGLLNEQFF
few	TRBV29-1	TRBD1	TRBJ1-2	TGCAGCGTTGAAGCAACAGGGGGGACGGTCTATGGCTACACCTTC	CSVEATGGTVYGYTF
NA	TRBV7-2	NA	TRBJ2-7	TGTGCCAGCAGCTTCCCTCAGTGGGGCGAGCAGTACTTC	CASSFPQWGEQYF
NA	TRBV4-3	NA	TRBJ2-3	TGCGCCAGCAGCCAAGTTAGTGAGAATACGCAGTATTTT	CASSQVSENTQYF
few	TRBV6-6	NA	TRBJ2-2	TGTGCCAGCAGTTACGGGGGAACCGGGGAGCTGTTTTTT	CASSYGGTGELFF
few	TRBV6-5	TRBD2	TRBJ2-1	TGTGCCAGCGCTGGGCGGGAGTTGAATGAGCAGTTCTTC	CASAGRELNEQFF
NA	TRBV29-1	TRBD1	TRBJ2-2	TGCAGCGCTAACGGACAGGGAACCGGGGAGCTGTTTTTT	CSANGQGTGELFF
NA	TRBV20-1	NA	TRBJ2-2	TGCAGTGCCTGGGGCACCGGGGAGCTGTTTTTT	CSAWGTGELFF
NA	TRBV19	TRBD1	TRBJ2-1	TGTGCCAGTAGTCCGGGACAGGGCCGGGCGCAGTTCTTC	CASSPGQGRAQFF
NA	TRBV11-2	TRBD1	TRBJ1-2	TGTGCCAGCAGCTTGACAGGGGGCGCGGGTAACTATGGCTACACCTTC	CASSLTGGAGNYGYTF
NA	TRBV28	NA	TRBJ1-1	TGTGCCAGCAGTTCTCCCAGTAACACTGAAGCTTTCTTT	CASSSPSNTEAFF